Each of the 14 T cell receptor beta chains below was sequenced from the same sample in a study of cytomegalovirus exposure and HLA in healthy donors. The PCR used 60 Vbeta and 13 Jbeta primers. Some clones are missing from TCRdb's copy, which holds only in-frame ones; the method was immunoSEQ multiplex PCR. The repertoire holds approximately 170,000 clones, with 70% as singletons. Sequenced material: PBMCs. The receptors originated from a man aged 18 to 30 in good health and CMV-seropositive.

The CDR3, as DNA: TGTGCCAGCAGCTTAGCGGCAAGAAATCCCTCTGGAAACACCATATATTTT. This codes for CASSLAARNPSGNTIYF. The chain couples TRBV7-6 to TRBJ1-3; no firm D call. V was shortened by 0 bases and J by 0 bases, with 12 bases between the two germline ends. From germline, CDR1 is SGHVS and CDR2 FNYEAQ. The CDR3 has 17 amino acids.

This clone was picked up a small number of times. The rearrangement uses TRBV29-1 and TRBJ1-4, with TRBD1 as a possible D gene (6 bases). Germline-derived CDR1 and CDR2 are SQVTM and ANQGSEA. The CDR3 has 11 residues. Between the trimmed V and J ends, which lost 7 bases and 15 bases, there was a span of 18 bases. CDR3 loop: CSAGEGEGVFF. DNA of the CDR3: TGCAGCGCCGGGGAGGGGGAAGGTGTGTTTTTT.

The count of this clone is one. The chain links TRBV2 to TRBJ2-2, with a weak D call TRBD1 (5 bases). The CDR3 has 16 amino acids. Per the germline V gene, CDR1 is SNHLY and CDR2 is FYNNEI. The V end was cut by 3 bases, the J end by 1 base, with 12 bases between. The CDR3 sequence is CASSEQRGLNTGELFF. DNA of the CDR3: TGTGCCAGCAGTGAGCAAAGGGGCTTGAACACCGGGGAGCTGTTTTTT.

This clone was found a few times. This rearrangement joins TRBV6-4 to TRBJ1-2, with 9 nucleotides matching TRBD1. With V trimmed by 8 bases and J by 4 bases, 5 bases remained unmatched. CDR3 length equals 13 residues. The germline V gene encodes CDR1 MRHNA and CDR2 SNTAGT. The CDR3 nucleotides read TGTGCCAGCTCCGGACAGGGGAGCTATGGCTACACCTTC. Amino acids: CASSGQGSYGYTF.

The chain uses TRBV7-8 and TRBJ1-1; 7 bases align to TRBD1. Germline CDR1 is SGHVS and CDR2 is FQNEAQ. The junction had 12 bases not matched to a gene; V was cut back by 5 bases and J by 3 bases. The CDR3 runs 16 residues. Here the CDR3 DNA reads TGTGCCAGCAGCGCTAAACCGACAGGGCCTTACACTGAAGCTTTCTTT. Translating it yields CASSAKPTGPYTEAFF.

This clone was detected a few times. The rearrangement uses TRBV4-1 and TRBJ1-3; D is unresolved. The germline CDR1 and CDR2 sequences are MGHRA and YSYEKL. The CDR3 consists of 15 residues. The V and J ends lost 0 bases and 7 bases respectively, with 13 bases between them. In nucleotides, the CDR3 is TGCGCCAGCAGCCAAGAATCGGATTGGAGGAACACCATATATTTT. It encodes CASSQESDWRNTIYF.

This clone was observed a few times. The chain joins TRBV30 to TRBJ2-1; TRBD2 matches 9 bases. Trimming at V came to 3 bases and at J to 7 bases, leaving 7 bases not matched to a gene. Germline-derived CDR1 and CDR2 are GTSNPN and SVGIG (reference sequence). CDR3 length equals 14 residues. The CDR3 DNA is TGTGCCTGGAGGCCCAGCGGGGGGCCGAATGAGCAGTTCTTC. This codes for CAWRPSGGPNEQFF.

V usage is TRBV27 and J usage is TRBJ2-1; D might be TRBD2 (5 bases). Trimming shortened V by 5 bases and J by 1 base, and 15 bases separated the two germline ends. The germline CDR1 and CDR2 sequences are MNHEY and SMNVEV (reference sequence). The CDR3 contains 16 residues. CDR3 coding DNA: TGTGCCAGCAGTCCCCTTAGACTAACATCCTACAATGAGCAGTTCTTC. This codes for CASSPLRLTSYNEQFF.

This chain links TRBV11-3 with TRBJ2-7; 8 nucleotides agree with TRBD1. Per germline, CDR1 SGHNT and CDR2 YENEEA. Trimming took 5 bases from V and 2 from J; bases not matched to a gene: 5. CDR3 length: 14 amino acids. The CDR3 here is CASSARQGTYEQYV. CDR3 nucleotide sequence: TGTGCCAGCAGCGCCCGACAGGGGACCTACGAGCAGTACGTC.

The V gene is TRBV29-1, the J gene TRBJ1-2; no firm D call. The germline CDR1 and CDR2 sequences are SQVTM and ANQGSEA. V lost 0 bases and J lost 8, with 10 bases in between. The CDR3 is made up of 12 amino acids. In DNA form, the CDR3 reads TGCAGCGTTGAAGAGTCTCCTGGCGGCTACACCTTC. This gives the protein CSVEESPGGYTF.

There are a few counts of this clone. CDR3 in amino acids: CASSQGQGFYNEQFF. CDR3 coding DNA: TGTGCCAGCAGCCAAGGACAGGGCTTTTACAATGAGCAGTTCTTC. The chain is built from TRBV4-2 and TRBJ2-1; 7 bases agree with TRBD1. The CDR3 is 15 amino acids. Unmatched junction bases numbered 4, after V lost 1 base and J lost 4 bases. Germline-derived CDR1 and CDR2 are LGHNA and YNFKEQ.

The J gene is TRBJ2-3, the V gene TRBV5-4; TRBD2 matches 9 bases. Germline assignment: CDR1 SGHNT and CDR2 YYREEE (reference sequence). After removal of 6 bases from V and 2 bases from J, the junction contained 19 bases not matched to a gene. CDR3 length equals 19 residues. The CDR3: CASIPPWKEAGGLTDTQYF. In DNA form, the CDR3 reads TGTGCCAGCATCCCCCCGTGGAAGGAAGCGGGAGGCCTCACAGATACGCAGTATTTT.

The chain carries TRBV5-1 and TRBJ1-1; TRBD1 agrees at 7 bases. CDR1 is SGHRS, CDR2 YFSETQ, per germline. V trimming: 0 bases; J trimming: 4 bases; junction bases outside the gene matches: 3. The CDR3 is 14 residues long. CDR3 region: CASSLGQGFTEAFF. CDR3 DNA: TGCGCCAGCAGCTTGGGACAGGGATTCACTGAAGCTTTCTTT.

A few counts support this clone. This sequence joins TRBV28 and TRBJ1-1, with D perhaps matching TRBD1 (6 bases). From germline, CDR1 is MDHEN and CDR2 SYDVKM. CDR3 length equals 13 residues. Trimming stripped 6 bases from V and 5 bases from J, with 13 bases between. As DNA, the CDR3 is TGTGCCAGCAGGGGTGGCAGGGGAACTGAAGCTTTCTTT. Its protein is CASRGGRGTEAFF.